These T cell receptor beta chains were read from a single sample in a study of OX40 agonist ivuxolimab in advanced cancers. Sequencing used immunoSEQ multiplex PCR; TCRdb keeps in-frame clones, though not all of them. The profile shows over 80,000 clones, 87% of them singletons. The specimen comprised CD4+ or CD8+ T cells sorted from blood, sampled in a trial of the OX40 agonist ivuxolimab. These receptors were taken from an adult with an advanced solid tumor such as melanoma, head and neck, liver or kidney cancer. CDR3s include the opening cysteine and the closing phenylalanine or tryptophan. A D gene is named only where the DNA matches it firmly. Size values are once, few and many counts, or a class for expanded clones, and some rows have none.

d_gene	v_gene	j_gene	abundance	CDR3nt	CDR3aa
NA	TRBV30	TRBJ1-2	NA	TGTGCCTGGAGTGTGGGAGTGCCAAGTGGCTACACCTTC	CAWSVGVPSGYTF
NA	TRBV5-4	TRBJ1-2	NA	TGTGCCAGCAGCTTGGAACCCAGAGGAGCTGGCTACACCTTC	CASSLEPRGAGYTF
NA	TRBV6-1	TRBJ1-2	NA	TGTGCCAGCAGTGAAGGAGGGGGAGGAGGATATGGCTACACCTTC	CASSEGGGGGYGYTF
TRBD1	TRBV5-6	TRBJ2-1	NA	TGTGCCAGCATCCGGACAGGGACAGATGAGCAGTTCTTC	CASIRTGTDEQFF
NA	TRBV19	TRBJ2-7	NA	TGTGCCAGTAGTATCCAGAGTGGCACGTCCTACGAGCAGTACTTC	CASSIQSGTSYEQYF
NA	TRBV19	TRBJ1-3	NA	TGTGCCAGTACCACGACAGGATTAGGGACGGGAAACACCATATATTTT	CASTTTGLGTGNTIYF
NA	TRBV28	TRBJ2-7	NA	TGTGCCAGCAGTACCCCTACTCTCGCGAACGAGCAGTACTTC	CASSTPTLANEQYF
TRBD2	TRBV7-8	TRBJ2-5	few	TGTGCCAGCAGCTTAGTTCGGACTAGCGGGAGGGCCCGGGAGACCCAGTACTTC	CASSLVRTSGRARETQYF
NA	TRBV6-1	TRBJ1-5	many	TGTGCCAGCAGTGAAATACTTGGGGATCAGCCCCAGCATTTT	CASSEILGDQPQHF
NA	TRBV2	TRBJ1-1	few	TGTGCCAGCAGTGATGCCGAGGACACTGAAGCTTTCTTT	CASSDAEDTEAFF
TRBD1	TRBV19	TRBJ2-7	NA	TGTGCCAGTAGTATTTTGGGACAGGGGACCTACGAGCAGTACTTC	CASSILGQGTYEQYF
NA	TRBV28	TRBJ2-5	NA	TGTGCCAGCAGTAAGGGAGGCGTTCAAGAGACCCAGTACTTC	CASSKGGVQETQYF
TRBD1	TRBV6-6	TRBJ1-2	NA	TGTGCCAGCGAAGACAGGGGAGGCGACTATGGCTACACCTTC	CASEDRGGDYGYTF
NA	TRBV11-2	TRBJ2-7	NA	TGTGCCAGCAGCTTGTTAGGGGGGGACTCCTACGAGCAGTACTTC	CASSLLGGDSYEQYF
NA	TRBV9	TRBJ2-4	once	TGTGCCAGCAGCGTAGCAGGGGTGGGCAACATTCAGTACTTC	CASSVAGVGNIQYF
TRBD1	TRBV18	TRBJ2-3	NA	TGTGCCAGCTCACAGAGACAGGGGGTCACAGATACGCAGTATTTT	CASSQRQGVTDTQYF
TRBD1	TRBV7-3	TRBJ2-5	NA	TGTGCCAGCAGCCCCCGATGGGACAGGGGGCGAGAGACCCAGTACTTC	CASSPRWDRGRETQYF
TRBD1	TRBV5-1	TRBJ1-1	NA	TGCGCCAGCAGCGTAACAGGGGAGAACACTGAAGCTTTCTTT	CASSVTGENTEAFF
TRBD2	TRBV27	TRBJ2-1	NA	TGTGCCAGCAGTACCCCGTCGGGACTAGCGGGATTGGATAATGAGCAGTTCTTC	CASSTPSGLAGLDNEQFF
TRBD2	TRBV9	TRBJ2-1	NA	TGTGCCAGCAGCCCCCGGACTAGCGTAAATGAGCAGTTCTTC	CASSPRTSVNEQFF
NA	TRBV7-2	TRBJ1-1	NA	TGTGCCAGCAGCTTAGTCCAGAACACTGAAGCTTTCTTT	CASSLVQNTEAFF
TRBD1	TRBV7-6	TRBJ1-1	NA	TGTGCCAGCAGCCTCGGACAGGGCAACACTGAAGCTTTCTTT	CASSLGQGNTEAFF
NA	TRBV5-8	TRBJ1-4	NA	TGTGCCAGCAGCTTGGAAGGCAGGGTTGGAGAAAAACTGTTTTTT	CASSLEGRVGEKLFF
NA	TRBV5-6	TRBJ2-4	once	TGTGCCAGCAGCTTTTGGACATCTCCGGGAAACATTCAGTACTTC	CASSFWTSPGNIQYF
TRBD1	TRBV5-1	TRBJ1-2	NA	TGCGCCAGCAGCTTGGCTGCAGGGGGGGGCGCTTACTATGGCTACACCTTC	CASSLAAGGGAYYGYTF
TRBD2	TRBV11-2	TRBJ2-1	NA	TGTGCCAGCAGCTTAGCGGGAGGGAGGTACAATGAGCAGTTCTTC	CASSLAGGRYNEQFF
NA	TRBV27	TRBJ1-3	NA	TGTGCCAGCAGTACCCCTACTCGTTTTCGGCCTGGAAACACCATATATTTT	CASSTPTRFRPGNTIYF
TRBD2	TRBV11-2	TRBJ2-5	NA	TGTGCCAGCAGCCCCGGGACTAGCGGGAGAGGAGAGACCCAGTACTTC	CASSPGTSGRGETQYF
TRBD2	TRBV9	TRBJ2-1	NA	TGTGCCAGCAGCGTGACTAGCGGGAGTGACCATGAGCAGTTCTTC	CASSVTSGSDHEQFF
TRBD2	TRBV10-2	TRBJ2-5	NA	TGCGCCAGCAGTGGTCCGGCTAGCGGGAGGAAAGAGACCCAGTACTTC	CASSGPASGRKETQYF
NA	TRBV30	TRBJ1-3	NA	TGTGCCTGGAGTGTACAAGGTTTTGGAAACACCATATATTTT	CAWSVQGFGNTIYF
NA	TRBV27	TRBJ1-1	NA	TGTGCCAGCAGTATTACAGGGTTTCTGACTGAAGCTTTCTTT	CASSITGFLTEAFF
NA	TRBV11-3	TRBJ2-2	NA	TGTGCCAGCAGCTTAGCCCGTGGGGGGAACACCGGGGAGCTGTTTTTT	CASSLARGGNTGELFF
TRBD2	TRBV27	TRBJ2-1	NA	TGTGCCAGCAGTTTAACTAGCGGGAGGGCATTCTACAATGAGCAGTTCTTC	CASSLTSGRAFYNEQFF
NA	TRBV27	TRBJ1-5	NA	TGTGCCAGCAGTTTCGGGGCCCCATGGCCCCAGCATTTT	CASSFGAPWPQHF
NA	TRBV20-1	TRBJ1-1	NA	TGCAAACCAGCCACGCTCGCTGAAGCTTTCTTT	CKPATLAEAFF
NA	TRBV28	TRBJ1-3	NA	TGTGCCAGCCTTCCGGTGGGCTCTGGAAACACCATATATTTT	CASLPVGSGNTIYF
NA	TRBV11-2	TRBJ1-5	NA	TGTGCCAGCAGCCGGGACGGTTTCGGGGCCCAGCATTTT	CASSRDGFGAQHF
NA	TRBV23-1	TRBJ1-5	NA	TGCGCCAGCAGTCCCCCGGAGGAGCCCCAGCATTTT	CASSPPEEPQHF
NA	TRBV20-1	TRBJ1-2	once	TGCAGTGCTAGTTGGGATGGCTACACCTTC	CSASWDGYTF
NA	TRBV7-8	TRBJ1-4	NA	TGTGCCAGCAGCTTAGCCAGGGGAGTTGAAAAACTGTTTTTT	CASSLARGVEKLFF
NA	TRBV5-1	TRBJ2-5	NA	TGCGCCAGCAGCTTTGTGGGACAAGAGACCCAGTACTTC	CASSFVGQETQYF